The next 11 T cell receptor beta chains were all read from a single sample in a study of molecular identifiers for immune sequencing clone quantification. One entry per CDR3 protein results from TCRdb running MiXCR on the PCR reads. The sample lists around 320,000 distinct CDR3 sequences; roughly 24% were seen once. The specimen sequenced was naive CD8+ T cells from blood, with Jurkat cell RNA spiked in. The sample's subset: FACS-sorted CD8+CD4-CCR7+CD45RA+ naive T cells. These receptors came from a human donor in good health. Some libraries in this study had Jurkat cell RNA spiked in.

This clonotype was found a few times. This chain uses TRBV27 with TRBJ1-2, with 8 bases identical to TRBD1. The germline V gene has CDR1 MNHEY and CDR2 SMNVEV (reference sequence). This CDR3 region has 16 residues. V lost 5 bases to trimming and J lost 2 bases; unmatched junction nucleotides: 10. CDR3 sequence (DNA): TGTGCCAGCAGTCCCGAACCGGACAGGGCCAACTATGGCTACACCTTC. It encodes CASSPEPDRANYGYTF.

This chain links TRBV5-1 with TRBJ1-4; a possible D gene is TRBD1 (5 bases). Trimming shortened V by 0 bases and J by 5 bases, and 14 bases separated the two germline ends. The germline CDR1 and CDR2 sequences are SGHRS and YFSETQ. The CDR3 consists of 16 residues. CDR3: CASSLVYRSSNEKLFF. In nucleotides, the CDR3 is TGCGCCAGCAGCTTGGTATACAGGAGTTCCAATGAAAAACTGTTTTTT.

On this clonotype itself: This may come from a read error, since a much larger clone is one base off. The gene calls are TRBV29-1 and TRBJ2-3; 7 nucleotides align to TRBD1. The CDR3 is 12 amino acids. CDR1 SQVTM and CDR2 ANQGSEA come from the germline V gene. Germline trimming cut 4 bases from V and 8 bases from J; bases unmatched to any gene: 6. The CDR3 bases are TGCAGCGTTGCCACAGGGGTAGGTACGCAGTATTTT. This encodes CSVATGVGTQYF.

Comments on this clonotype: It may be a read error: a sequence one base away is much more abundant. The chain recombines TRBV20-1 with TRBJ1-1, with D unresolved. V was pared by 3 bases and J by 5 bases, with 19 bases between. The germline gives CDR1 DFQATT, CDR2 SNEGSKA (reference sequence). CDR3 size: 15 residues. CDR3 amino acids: CSARIITGFGTEAFF. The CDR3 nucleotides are TGCAGTGCTAGGATCATCACGGGGTTTGGAACTGAAGCTTTCTTT.

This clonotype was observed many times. Written as DNA, the CDR3 is TGCGCCAGCAGTCAATCTGGTCGTGACAGGGGCGAGACCCAGTACTTC. Protein product: CASSQSGRDRGETQYF. The chain is built from TRBV23-1 and TRBJ2-5; 8 bases match TRBD1. TRBV23-1 is noted as an ORF with a role that remains uncertain. Trimming removed 0 bases from V and 5 bases from J; junction bases left unmatched: 8. The CDR3 has 16 residues.

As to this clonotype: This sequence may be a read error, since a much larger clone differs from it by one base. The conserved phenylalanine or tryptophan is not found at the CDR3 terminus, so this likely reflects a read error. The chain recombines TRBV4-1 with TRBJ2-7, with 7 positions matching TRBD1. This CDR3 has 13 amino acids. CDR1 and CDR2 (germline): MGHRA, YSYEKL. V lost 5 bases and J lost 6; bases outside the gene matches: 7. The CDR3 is CASSYSTGFEQYY. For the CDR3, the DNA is TGCGCCAGCAGCTACTCGACAGGGTTCGAGCAGTACTAC.

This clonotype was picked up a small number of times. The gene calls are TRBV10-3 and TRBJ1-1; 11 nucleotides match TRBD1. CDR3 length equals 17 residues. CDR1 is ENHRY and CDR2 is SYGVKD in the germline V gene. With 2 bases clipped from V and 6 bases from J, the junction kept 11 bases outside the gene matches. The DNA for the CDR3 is TGTGCCATCAGTGAGGCCGGGACAGGGGGTCCCGGCGCTGAAGCTTTCTTT. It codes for CAISEAGTGGPGAEAFF.

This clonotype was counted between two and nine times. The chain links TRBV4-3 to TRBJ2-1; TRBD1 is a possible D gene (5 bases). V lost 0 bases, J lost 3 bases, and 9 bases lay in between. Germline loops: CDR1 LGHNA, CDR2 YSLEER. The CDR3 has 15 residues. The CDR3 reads CASSQDRTFYNEQFF. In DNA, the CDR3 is TGCGCCAGCAGCCAAGACAGGACATTCTACAATGAGCAGTTCTTC.

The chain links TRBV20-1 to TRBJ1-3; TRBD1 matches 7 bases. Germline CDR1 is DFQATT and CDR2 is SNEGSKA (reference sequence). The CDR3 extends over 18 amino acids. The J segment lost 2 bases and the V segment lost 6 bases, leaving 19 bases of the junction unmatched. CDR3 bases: TGCAGTGCAGTAAGCGGGACAGACACACATGTCCCTGGAAACACCATATATTTT. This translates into CSAVSGTDTHVPGNTIYF.

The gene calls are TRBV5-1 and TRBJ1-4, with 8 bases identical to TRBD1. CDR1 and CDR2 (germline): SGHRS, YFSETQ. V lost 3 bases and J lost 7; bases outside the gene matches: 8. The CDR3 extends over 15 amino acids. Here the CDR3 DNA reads TGCGCCAGCAGCTCGGGGACAGGTTTATTTGAAAAACTGTTTTTT. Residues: CASSSGTGLFEKLFF.

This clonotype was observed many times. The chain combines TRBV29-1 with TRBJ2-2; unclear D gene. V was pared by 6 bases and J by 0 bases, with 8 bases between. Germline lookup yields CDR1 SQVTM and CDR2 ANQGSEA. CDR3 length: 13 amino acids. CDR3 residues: CSVPLPNTGELFF. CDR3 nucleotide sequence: TGCAGCGTCCCCCTCCCGAACACCGGGGAGCTGTTTTTT.